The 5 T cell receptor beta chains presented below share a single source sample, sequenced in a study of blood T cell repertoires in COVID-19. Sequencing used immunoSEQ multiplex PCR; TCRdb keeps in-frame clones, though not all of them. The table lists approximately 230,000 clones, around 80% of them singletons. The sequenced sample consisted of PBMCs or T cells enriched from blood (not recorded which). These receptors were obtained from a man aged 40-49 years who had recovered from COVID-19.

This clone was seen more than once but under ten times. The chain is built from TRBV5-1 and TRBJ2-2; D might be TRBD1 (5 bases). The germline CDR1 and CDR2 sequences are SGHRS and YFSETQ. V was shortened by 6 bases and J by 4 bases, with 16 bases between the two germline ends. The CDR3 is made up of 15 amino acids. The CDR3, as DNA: TGCGCCAGCACCCCCCAAGGGGTAAGCACCGGGGAGCTGTTTTTT. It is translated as CASTPQGVSTGELFF.

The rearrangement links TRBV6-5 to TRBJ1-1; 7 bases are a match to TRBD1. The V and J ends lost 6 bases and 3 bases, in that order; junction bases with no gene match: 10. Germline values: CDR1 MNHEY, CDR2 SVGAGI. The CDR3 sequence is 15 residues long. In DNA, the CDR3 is TGTGCCAGCAGGAAAGAAGGGGGCTGGGACACTGAAGCTTTCTTT. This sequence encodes CASRKEGGWDTEAFF.

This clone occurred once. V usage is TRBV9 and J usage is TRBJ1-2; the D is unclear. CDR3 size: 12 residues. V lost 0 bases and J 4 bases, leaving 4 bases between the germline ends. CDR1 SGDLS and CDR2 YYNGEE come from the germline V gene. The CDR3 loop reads CASSVDGYGYTF. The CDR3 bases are TGTGCCAGCAGCGTAGACGGCTATGGCTACACCTTC.

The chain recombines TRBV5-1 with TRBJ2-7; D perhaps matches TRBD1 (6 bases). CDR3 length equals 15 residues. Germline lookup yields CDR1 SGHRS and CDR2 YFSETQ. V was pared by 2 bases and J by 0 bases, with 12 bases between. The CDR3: CASSFDRSSSYEQYF. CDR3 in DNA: TGCGCCAGCAGCTTTGACAGGAGTAGCTCCTACGAGCAGTACTTC.

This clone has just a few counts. CDR3 in amino acids: CAWRPDVRANEYYEQYF. The DNA of the CDR3 is TGTGCCTGGAGACCCGATGTGAGGGCCAATGAATACTACGAGCAGTACTTC. This rearrangement joins TRBV30 to TRBJ2-7, with D maybe TRBD2 (5 bases). This CDR3 has 17 residues. CDR1 is GTSNPN and CDR2 is SVGIG in the germline V gene (reference sequence). Trimming took off 3 bases at V and 3 bases at J, with 24 bases between the two ends.